The 30 T cell receptor beta chains below were found in one sample sequenced in a study of blood T cell repertoires in COVID-19. Data came from immunoSEQ multiplex PCR; TCRdb stores just in-frame clones and leaves some out. The data contain about 170,000 clones, approximately 90% of them singletons. The material sequenced was peripheral blood. These receptors originate from a man between 60 and 70 years old with acute or convalescent COVID-19.

The CDR3 region is CASSLAQGPYEQYV. DNA for the CDR3: TGTGCCAGCAGCTTAGCCCAGGGGCCCTACGAGCAGTACGTC. This chain uses TRBV7-2 with TRBJ2-7; TRBD1 is a possible D gene (6 bases). V lost 0 bases to trimming and J lost 2 bases, with 8 bases between them. This CDR3 is built from 14 residues. Germline V gene lookup returns CDR1 SGHTA and CDR2 FQGNSA.

CDR3 DNA: TGTGCCAGTAGTAAAGGTGACACCGTGAATCAGCCCCAGCATTTT. This codes for CASSKGDTVNQPQHF. The chain carries TRBV19 and TRBJ1-5; the D is unclear. Between the trimmed V and J ends, which lost 4 bases and 4 bases, there was a span of 14 bases. This CDR3 contains 15 residues. CDR1 is LNHDA, CDR2 SQIVND, per germline (reference sequence).

V gene TRBV29-1 combines with J gene TRBJ1-4; 8 nucleotides match TRBD1. This CDR3 is 14 amino acids long. CDR1 and CDR2 from the germline V gene are SQVTM and ANQGSEA. V was pared by 5 bases and J by 6 bases, with 8 bases of the junction left unmatched. CDR3 region: CSVSKTGVDEKLFF. CDR3 coding DNA: TGCAGCGTTAGTAAGACAGGGGTGGATGAAAAACTGTTTTTT. The whole variable domain, filled in from reference TRBV29-1 and TRBJ1-4, reads SAVISQKPSRDICQRGTSLTIQCQVDSQVTMMFWYRQQPGQSLTLIATANQGSEATYESGFVIDKFPISRPNLTFSTLTVSNMSPEDSSIYLCSVSKTGVDEKLFFGSGTQLSVL.

The genes are TRBV5-1 and TRBJ2-6; TRBD1 agrees at 7 bases. CDR3 length equals 15 residues. J was trimmed by 2 bases and V by 1 base; bases with no gene match: 0. CDR1 is SGHRS and CDR2 is YFSETQ in the germline V gene. Written as DNA, the CDR3 is TGCGCCAGCAGCTTGACAGGGGCTGGGGCCAACGTCCTGACTTTC. Amino acid sequence: CASSLTGAGANVLTF.

The chain joins TRBV2 to TRBJ2-3; TRBD2 is a possible D gene (6 bases). Germline loops: CDR1 SNHLY, CDR2 FYNNEI. Deletions cut 4 bases from V and 5 bases from J, with 13 bases between. This CDR3 contains 14 residues. Here the CDR3 DNA reads TGTGCCAGCAGTGGTCCGGGGCGGGGAGATACGCAGTATTTT. Residues: CASSGPGRGDTQYF.

This sequence joins TRBV18 and TRBJ1-5, with D unclear. Trimming shortened V by 3 bases and J by 3 bases, and 3 bases separated the two germline ends. CDR1 is KGHSH, CDR2 LQKENI, per germline. This CDR3 spans 12 amino acids. For the CDR3, the DNA is TGTGCCAGCTCACCTAACAATCAGCCCCAGCATTTT. Amino acids: CASSPNNQPQHF. The variable domain in full, completed from reference TRBV18 and TRBJ1-5, reads NAGVMQNPRHLVRRRGQEARLRCSPMKGHSHVYWYRQLPEEGLKFMVYLQKENIIDESGMPKERFSAEFPKEGPSILRIQQVVRGDSAAYFCASSPNNQPQHFGDGTRLSIL.

V is TRBV4-1 and J is TRBJ1-3; tentatively, D is TRBD1 (5 bases). V lost 4 bases to trimming and J lost 1 base, with 8 bases between them. CDR3 size: 14 residues. The germline CDR1 and CDR2 sequences are MGHRA and YSYEKL. As DNA, the CDR3 is TGCGCCAGCAGCCTTGACAGATCTGGAAACACCATATATTTT. Translating it yields CASSLDRSGNTIYF.

The V call is TRBV9, the J call TRBJ2-7; 9 bases align to TRBD2. The trim removed 4 bases at V and 5 bases at J, leaving 13 bases unmatched. The length of the CDR3 is 16 residues. Germline CDR1 SGDLS, CDR2 YYNGEE. The CDR3 nucleotides read TGTGCCAGCAGCCCTCGTCCGGGGCTAGCGGGACACGAGCAGTACTTC. Its protein product is CASSPRPGLAGHEQYF.

The chain couples TRBV18 to TRBJ2-2; tentatively, D is TRBD2 (5 bases). The CDR3 has 15 residues. Trimming cost V 6 bases and J 2 bases, with 13 bases left between them. CDR1 and CDR2 (germline): KGHSH, LQKENI. The CDR3 nucleotides read TGTGCCAGCTCCTTAAGCGAGGGAAACACCGGGGAGCTGTTTTTT. Translation gives CASSLSEGNTGELFF. The full variable domain, completed using reference TRBV18 and TRBJ2-2, is NAGVMQNPRHLVRRRGQEARLRCSPMKGHSHVYWYRQLPEEGLKFMVYLQKENIIDESGMPKERFSAEFPKEGPSILRIQQVVRGDSAAYFCASSLSEGNTGELFFGEGSRLTVL.

The J gene is TRBJ1-2, the V gene TRBV29-1; D is possibly TRBD1 (5 bases). Trimming cost V 3 bases and J 4 bases, with 15 bases left between them. The CDR3 has 14 amino acids. The germline CDR1 and CDR2 sequences are SQVTM and ANQGSEA. The CDR3 coding sequence is TGCAGCGTTGACTCTAACAGGCGGTTCTATGGCTACACCTTC. Translating gives CSVDSNRRFYGYTF.

CDR3 sequence: CASSEPRETQYF. The CDR3 DNA reads as TGTGCCAGCAGCGAGCCCCGGGAGACCCAGTACTTC. The chain is built from TRBV9 and TRBJ2-5; D is unclear. The germline CDR1 and CDR2 sequences are SGDLS and YYNGEE. The germline V and J ends were trimmed by 3 bases and 5 bases, with 8 bases remaining between them. The CDR3 has 12 amino acids.

CDR3 sequence: CASGKGEGRFSYEQYF. In DNA form, the CDR3 reads TGTGCTAGTGGTAAGGGTGAGGGCCGCTTTTCCTACGAGCAGTACTTC. V gene TRBV12-5 combines with J gene TRBJ2-7; maybe TRBD2 (5 bases). V lost 5 bases and J 1 base, leaving 18 bases between the germline ends. The germline V gene encodes CDR1 LGHNT and CDR2 FRNRAP. The CDR3 contains 16 residues.

V is TRBV10-2 and J is TRBJ2-1; TRBD2 is a possible D gene (5 bases). V lost 8 bases to trimming and J lost 6 bases, with 14 bases between them. CDR1 and CDR2 (germline): WSHSY, SAAADI. The CDR3 contains 13 residues. The CDR3 loop reads CASSPSSLNEQFF. DNA of the CDR3: TGCGCCAGCTCTCCTTCTAGCCTCAATGAGCAGTTCTTC.

This clone appeared many times. The chain carries TRBV2 and TRBJ1-6, with D possibly TRBD1 on 5 matching bases. Germline V CDR1 and CDR2: SNHLY, FYNNEI. The CDR3 is made up of 15 amino acids. Deletions cut 2 bases from V and 9 bases from J, with 14 bases between. DNA for the CDR3: TGTGCCAGCAGTGAAACGACAGTTCAGGGTTCACCCCTCCACTTT. Residues: CASSETTVQGSPLHF.

The CDR3 region is CASSLSLAPRAGELFF. CDR3 DNA sequence: TGTGCCAGCAGCTTAAGCCTAGCGCCGAGGGCCGGGGAGCTGTTTTTT. V usage is TRBV11-3 and J usage is TRBJ2-2; maybe TRBD2 (6 bases). Trimming took off 2 bases at V and 6 bases at J, with 16 bases between the two ends. Germline lookup yields CDR1 SGHNT and CDR2 YENEEA. The CDR3 spans 16 residues.

The chain combines TRBV5-1 with TRBJ2-3; D is perhaps TRBD1 (6 bases). Germline V CDR1 and CDR2: SGHRS, YFSETQ. V lost 6 bases and J 1 base, leaving 18 bases between the germline ends. This CDR3 has 16 amino acids. CDR3 DNA sequence: TGCGCCAGCACCCTAGGCTTGGCAGGGGGCACAGATACGCAGTATTTT. Translating gives CASTLGLAGGTDTQYF. Variable domain in full (rest from reference TRBV5-1 and TRBJ2-3): KAGVTQTPRYLIKTRGQQVTLSCSPISGHRSVSWYQQTPGQGLQFLFEYFSETQRNKGNFPGRFSGRQFSNSRSEMNVSTLELGDSALYLCASTLGLAGGTDTQYFGPGTRLTVL.

J is TRBJ1-5 and V is TRBV4-3; D remains ambiguous. The germline V gene has CDR1 LGHNA and CDR2 YSLEER. V lost 4 bases and J 5 bases, leaving 9 bases between the germline ends. CDR3 length: 13 residues. The CDR3 DNA follows: TGCGCCAGCAGCCTACAGATATATCAGCCCCAGCATTTT. Its protein product is CASSLQIYQPQHF.

The rearrangement links TRBV9 to TRBJ1-3; no definite D call. Germline CDR1 SGDLS, CDR2 YYNGEE. Trimming pared 0 bases from V and 6 bases from J, leaving 7 bases between. This CDR3 is built from 13 residues. DNA of the CDR3: TGTGCCAGCAGCGTAGCGGCGGCAAACACCATATATTTT. Its protein is CASSVAAANTIYF.

This chain joins TRBV7-8 and TRBJ1-6, with D uncertain. CDR1 is SGHVS, CDR2 FQNEAQ, per germline. This CDR3 is 15 amino acids long. V was pared by 4 bases and J by 0 bases, with 7 bases between. The chain's CDR3 is CASSSQSSYNSPLHF. CDR3 in DNA: TGTGCCAGCAGCTCACAAAGCTCCTATAATTCACCCCTCCACTTT.

The rearrangement links TRBV4-1 to TRBJ2-7; D call uncertain. Germline-derived CDR1 and CDR2 are MGHRA and YSYEKL. V gave up 0 bases and J gave up 12 bases, with 18 bases separating them. The CDR3 loop spans 14 amino acids. CDR3 residues: CASSQDRRALVLYV. CDR3 nucleotide sequence: TGCGCCAGCAGCCAAGATAGGAGAGCCCTGGTTCTGTACGTC.

The chain combines TRBV27 with TRBJ1-4; weak D call: TRBD1 (5 bases). CDR1 is MNHEY, CDR2 SMNVEV, per germline (reference sequence). The CDR3 is made up of 13 amino acids. Deletions cut 6 bases from V and 4 bases from J, with 9 bases between. CDR3 in DNA: TGTGCCAGCAGGGGGCAGCTTAATGAAAAACTGTTTTTT. This codes for CASRGQLNEKLFF.

The genes are TRBV2 and TRBJ2-2; 8 positions agree with TRBD1. CDR3 length equals 16 residues. Germline V gene data show CDR1 as SNHLY and CDR2 as FYNNEI. The trim removed 7 bases at V and 5 bases at J, leaving 12 bases unmatched. CDR3 region: CASKMNRGITTGELFF. The CDR3 DNA sequence: TGTGCCAGCAAGATGAACAGGGGGATTACAACCGGGGAGCTGTTTTTT. Combining the CDR3 with reference TRBV2 and TRBJ2-2 gives the whole variable domain EPEVTQTPSHQVTQMGQEVILRCVPISNHLYFYWYRQILGQKVEFLVSFYNNEISEKSEIFDDQFSVERPDGSNFTLKIRSTKLEDSAMYFCASKMNRGITTGELFFGEGSRLTVL.

This sequence joins TRBV24-1 and TRBJ1-5; no definite D call. CDR3 length equals 14 residues. Trimming removed 7 bases from V and 1 base from J, with 10 bases in between. CDR1 is KGHDR, CDR2 SFDVKD, per germline. CDR3 coding DNA: TGTGCCACCAGCCCTTCTAGCAGCAATCAGCCCCAGCATTTT. This encodes CATSPSSSNQPQHF.

In this sample, this clone turned up a few times. The chain is built from TRBV6-5 and TRBJ1-5; maybe TRBD1 (5 bases). V was shortened by 1 base and J by 9 bases, with 7 bases between the two germline ends. The CDR3 consists of 12 residues. The germline V gene has CDR1 MNHEY and CDR2 SVGAGI. The chain's CDR3 is CASSYWGGPQHF. The DNA for the CDR3 is TGTGCCAGCAGTTACTGGGGGGGGCCCCAGCATTTT.

The chain has TRBV10-3 and TRBJ1-1; 8 bases fit TRBD1. Germline-derived CDR1 and CDR2 are ENHRY and SYGVKD. The CDR3 spans 13 residues. The trim removed 5 bases at V and 5 bases at J, leaving 4 bases unmatched. In DNA, the CDR3 is TGTGCCATCAGTCAGGGGGCGCAGACTGAAGCTTTCTTT. This gives the protein CAISQGAQTEAFF.

V usage is TRBV27 and J usage is TRBJ1-5; no definite D call. Trimming removed 3 bases from V and 8 bases from J, with 11 bases in between. This CDR3 has 13 amino acids. Germline CDR1 reads MNHEY; CDR2 reads SMNVEV (reference sequence). CDR3 nucleotides: TGTGCCAGCAGTTTGGGAGGTTTCGAGCCCCAGCATTTT. Translation: CASSLGGFEPQHF.

The V and J genes are TRBV3-1 (or the pseudogene TRBV3-2) and TRBJ2-5; 7 bases line up with TRBD1. The CDR3 covers 13 residues. J was trimmed by 3 bases and V by 3 bases; bases with no gene match: 1. CDR1 and CDR2 (germline): LGHDT, YNNKEL (reference sequence). CDR3 residues: CASSQGTEETQYF. Written as DNA, the CDR3 is TGTGCCAGCAGCCAGGGGACAGAAGAGACCCAGTACTTC.

The chain employs TRBV5-1 and TRBJ1-2, with D unresolved. Germline V lookup: CDR1 SGHRS, CDR2 YFSETQ. The ends were cut back, 3 bases at V and 0 bases at J, with 15 bases in the middle. The CDR3 contains 16 residues. CDR3: CASSSKLLQANYGYTF. CDR3 in DNA: TGCGCCAGCAGCTCGAAACTATTACAAGCTAACTATGGCTACACCTTC.

The chain couples TRBV21-1 to TRBJ1-5; TRBD1 was called by the table and not checked on the DNA. TRBV21-1 is a listed pseudogene. CDR3 length: 21 amino acids. The CDR3 DNA reads as TGTGCCAGCAGCAAAGCGCTTCTTGCAGGGACAGGGGGGAAAAGCAATCAGCCCCAGCATTTT. It is translated as CASSKALLAGTGGKSNQPQHF.

The gene calls are TRBV5-5 and TRBJ1-6, with D possibly TRBD1 on 5 matching bases. The CDR3 runs 15 residues. With 1 base removed from V and 9 bases from J, the gap between germline ends came to 14 bases. The germline V gene encodes CDR1 SGHKS and CDR2 YYEKEE (reference sequence). The CDR3 sequence is CASSLTGRDSSPLHF. The CDR3 nucleotides are TGTGCCAGCAGCTTGACGGGCAGGGACTCTTCACCCCTCCACTTT.